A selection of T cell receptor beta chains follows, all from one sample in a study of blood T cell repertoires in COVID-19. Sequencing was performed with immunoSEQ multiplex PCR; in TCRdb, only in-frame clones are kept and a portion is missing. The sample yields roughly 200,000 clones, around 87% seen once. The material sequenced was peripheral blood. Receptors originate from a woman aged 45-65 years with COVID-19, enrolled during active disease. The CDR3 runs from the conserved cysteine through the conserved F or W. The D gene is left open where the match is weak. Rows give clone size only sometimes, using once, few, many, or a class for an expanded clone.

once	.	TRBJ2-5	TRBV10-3	TGTGCCATCTCGCAGGGGCAAGAGACCCAGTACTTC	CAISQGQETQYF
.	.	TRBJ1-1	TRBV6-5	TGTGCCAGCATCCCAGGGATGAACACTGAAGCTTTCTTT	CASIPGMNTEAFF
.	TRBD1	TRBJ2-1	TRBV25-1	TGTGCCAGCAGTGGTCGACAGGGAAGCAATGAGCAGTTCTTC	CASSGRQGSNEQFF
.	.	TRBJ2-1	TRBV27	TGTGCCAGCAGGTTTACGGCCTACAATGAGCAGTTCTTC	CASRFTAYNEQFF
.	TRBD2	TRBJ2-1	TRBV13	TGTGCCAGCAGCCGCCCCGGGGGGGCGCTCAATGAGCAGTTCTTC	CASSRPGGALNEQFF
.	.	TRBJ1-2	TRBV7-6	TGTGCCAGCAGCTTAGCGACAGGAGATTTTGATGGCTACACCTTC	CASSLATGDFDGYTF
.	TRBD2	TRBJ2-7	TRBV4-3	TGCGCCAGCAGCCAAGAAGCGGGGGGCTTTTACTACGAGCAGTACTTC	CASSQEAGGFYYEQYF
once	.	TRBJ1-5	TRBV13	TGTGCCAGCAGCTTAGGAGAGAATCAGCCCCAGCATTTT	CASSLGENQPQHF
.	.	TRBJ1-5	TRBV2	TGTGCCAGCAAACCAGGGAATAGCAATCAGCCCCAGCATTTT	CASKPGNSNQPQHF
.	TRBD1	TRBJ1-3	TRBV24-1	TGTGCCGTCCAACAGGGGGCTGGAAACACCATATATTTT	CAVQQGAGNTIYF
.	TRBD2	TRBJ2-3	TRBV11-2	TGTGCCAGCAGCTCCATCAAAGGACTAGCTATACATCATACGCAGTATTTT	CASSSIKGLAIHHTQYF
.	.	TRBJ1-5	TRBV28	TGTGCCAGCAGTTTAGGCCATAGCAATCAGCCCCAGCATTTT	CASSLGHSNQPQHF
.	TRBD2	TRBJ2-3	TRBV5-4	TGTGCCAGCAACTCGCCAAGGAGCGGGGGGGCGACAGATACGCAGTATTTT	CASNSPRSGGATDTQYF
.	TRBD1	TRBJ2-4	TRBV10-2	TGCGCCAGCAGTGAGGCCCTCAGGGGGCACATTCAGTACTTC	CASSEALRGHIQYF
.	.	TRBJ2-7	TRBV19	TGTGCCAGTAGTACTTCCTCGCATCCAGGTCCCAGCTCCTACGAGCAGTACTTC	CASSTSSHPGPSSYEQYF
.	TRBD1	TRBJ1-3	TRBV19	TGTGCCAGTGGGCGACAGGGGTTCGCTGGAAACACCATATATTTT	CASGRQGFAGNTIYF
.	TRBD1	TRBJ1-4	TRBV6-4	TGTGCCAGCATCGGGAGGGGGCGCGGGGTTGTTGAAAAACTGTTTTTT	CASIGRGRGVVEKLFF
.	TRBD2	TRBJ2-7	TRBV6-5	TGTGCCAGCAGCCCAGGACTAGCGGGGGGCGAGCAGTACTTC	CASSPGLAGGEQYF
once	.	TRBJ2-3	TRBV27	TGTGCCAGCCATTCCACAGATACGCAGTATTTT	CASHSTDTQYF